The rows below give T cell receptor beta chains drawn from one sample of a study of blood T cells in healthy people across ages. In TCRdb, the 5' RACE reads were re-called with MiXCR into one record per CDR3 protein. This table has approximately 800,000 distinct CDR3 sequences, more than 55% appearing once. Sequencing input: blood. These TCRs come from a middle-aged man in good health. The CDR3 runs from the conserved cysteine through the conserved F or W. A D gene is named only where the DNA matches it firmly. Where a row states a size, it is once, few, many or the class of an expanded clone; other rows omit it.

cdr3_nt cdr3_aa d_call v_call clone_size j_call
TGTGCCAGCAGCTCCAGAACTGACTACGCCTGGGCGTTCTTC CASSSRTDYAWAFF NA TRBV7-9 NA TRBJ2-1
TGTGCCAGCAGTGGGCAAATTGACTATGGCTACACCTTC CASSGQIDYGYTF NA TRBV2 NA TRBJ1-2
TGTGCCAGCAGTTTATCGTATCGGGGTTCCCACTTT CASSLSYRGSHF NA TRBV28 NA TRBJ1-6
TGCGCCAGCAGTGGCAGGGACACCGGCTATGGCAACACCTTC CASSGRDTGYGNTF NA TRBV10-2 NA TRBJ1-2
TGTGCCAGCAAACCGCAGGGACAGGGGTCCTACGAGCAGTACTTC CASKPQGQGSYEQYF TRBD1 TRBV27 NA TRBJ2-7
TGTGCCATCAGTGAAGGGGACACTTACCACTCTGGGGCCAACGTCCTGACTTTC CAISEGDTYHSGANVLTF NA TRBV10-3 few TRBJ2-6
TGTGCCAGCAGACCGACAGGGGATGAGACCCAGTACTTC CASRPTGDETQYF TRBD1 TRBV12-3/TRBV12-4 NA TRBJ2-5
TGTGCCAGCAGCGTTCAGCCCGGGGAGCTGTTTTTT CASSVQPGELFF NA TRBV9 NA TRBJ2-2
TGTGCCAGCAGAGAGACAGGGACACGAGCTAACTATGGCTACACCTTC CASRETGTRANYGYTF TRBD1 TRBV27 NA TRBJ1-2
TGTGCCAGCAGCTCCTCACCAGGGTCGACGAGCAATCAGCCCCAGCATTTT CASSSSPGSTSNQPQHF NA TRBV3-1 few TRBJ1-5
TGTGCCAGCGGAGAGGGGGGGACCCAGTACTTC CASGEGGTQYF NA TRBV9 few TRBJ2-5
TGTGCCACCAGCTCTAGCTCGGATAATAGCAATCAGCCCCAGCATTTT CATSSSSDNSNQPQHF NA TRBV15 NA TRBJ1-5
TGTGCCAGCAGAACAGGGTTCGGTGCTAATGAAAAACTGTTTTTT CASRTGFGANEKLFF NA TRBV12-3/TRBV12-4 NA TRBJ1-4
TGTGCCAGCAGCCCGACCGCAGGGACCAATGAGCAGTTCTTC CASSPTAGTNEQFF NA TRBV11-3 NA TRBJ2-1
TGCAGCGCCGAGGGGATCGGCGGGGAGCTGTTTTTT CSAEGIGGELFF NA TRBV29-1 few TRBJ2-2
TGTGTTAGCAGCTTAAAGGGGACAGGGTTCAACGAGCAGTACTTC CVSSLKGTGFNEQYF TRBD1 TRBV7-9 once TRBJ2-7
TGTGCCAGCTCCCCTTCTGGGGCCAACGTCCTGACTTTC CASSPSGANVLTF NA TRBV18 many TRBJ2-6
TGCAGTGCTAGCCCCGGGACTAGCGTATCCAATGAGCAGTTCTTC CSASPGTSVSNEQFF TRBD2 TRBV20-1 NA TRBJ2-1
TGTGCCAGCAGCTTAGGGGTCAGTGGACAGGGGCACTACGAGCAGTACTTC CASSLGVSGQGHYEQYF TRBD1 TRBV7-2 few TRBJ2-7
TGCGCCAGCAGCCAAGATCTAGGGCAGATCGGGCATGAGCAGTTCTTC CASSQDLGQIGHEQFF NA TRBV4-3 NA TRBJ2-1
TGTGCCATCAGGGGGGCGAGGCCTGAGCAGTTCTTC CAIRGARPEQFF NA TRBV10-3 few TRBJ2-1
TGTGCCAGCAGCCTACTTCCGCAAAACGAGCAGTACTTC CASSLLPQNEQYF NA TRBV7-9 NA TRBJ2-7
TGCGCCCGCAGGGAGAACAGGGGGCCGTCCGATACGCAGTATTTT CARRENRGPSDTQYF TRBD1 TRBV10-2 NA TRBJ2-3
TGCGCCAGCAGCTTGAGAGGGTTCGAAAAACTGTTTTTT CASSLRGFEKLFF NA TRBV5-1 few TRBJ1-4
TGTGCCAGCAGTGAATCCGTAACTAGCAATCAGCCCCAGCATTTT CASSESVTSNQPQHF NA TRBV2 NA TRBJ1-5
TGTGCCAGCATCCACTCCACTAGTTTCACTGAAGCTTTCTTT CASIHSTSFTEAFF NA TRBV3-1 NA TRBJ1-1
TGTGCCAGCAGAAACTCGGGACACCCCTATGGCTACACCTTC CASRNSGHPYGYTF NA TRBV12-3/TRBV12-4 NA TRBJ1-2
TGCAGCGCTCATCCCTACAGACAGGGGGAGTATGAACATGGCTACACCTTC CSAHPYRQGEYEHGYTF TRBD1 TRBV29-1 NA TRBJ1-2
TGTGCCAGCAGTGCCGGGACAGACTCCTATAATTCACCCCTCCACTTT CASSAGTDSYNSPLHF TRBD1 TRBV9 NA TRBJ1-6
TGCAGTGCTAGAGCGGGGAGCGCTAGCACAGATACGCAGTATTTT CSARAGSASTDTQYF NA TRBV20-1 NA TRBJ2-3
TGCGCCAGCAGTCCCGGGGCAGGGGGTGCCTACGAGCAGTACTTC CASSPGAGGAYEQYF TRBD1 TRBV4-3 NA TRBJ2-7
TGCGCCAGCAGCCAAGTGGGCAGCTCAAACTCCAAGGAGCAGTTCTTC CASSQVGSSNSKEQFF NA TRBV4-3 NA TRBJ2-1
TGTGCCATCAGCGGGGTGTTGGATGAGCAGTTCTTC CAISGVLDEQFF TRBD2 TRBV12-3/TRBV12-4 few TRBJ2-1
TGTGCCAGCAGCGCAGATCGATATGGGCCCCAGCATTTT CASSADRYGPQHF NA TRBV7-2 NA TRBJ1-5
TGTGCCAGCAGCTCCGGGACTAGCAGGGATGAGCAGTTCTTC CASSSGTSRDEQFF TRBD2 TRBV7-9 NA TRBJ2-1
TGCCCATCAGTGAGTCGTAGGCCTAGCTCCTACAATGAGCAGTTCTTC CPSVSRRPSSYNEQFF NA TRBV10-3 NA TRBJ2-1
TGCGCCAGCAGCCCCAACGAGGGCCCTGATACGCAGTATTTT CASSPNEGPDTQYF NA TRBV5-1 NA TRBJ2-3
TGTGCCAGCAGTTACGGTCGGACAGGCCAAGAGACCCAGTACTTC CASSYGRTGQETQYF TRBD1 TRBV6-2/TRBV6-3 NA TRBJ2-5
TGTGCCAGCGCCCGGGATTTTAATGAAAAACTGTTTTTT CASARDFNEKLFF NA TRBV6-1 once TRBJ1-4
TGTGCCAGCAGCTTAAGACAGGGGGCCGAGGAGCTCTATGGCTACACCTTC CASSLRQGAEELYGYTF TRBD1 TRBV7-2 few TRBJ1-2
TGCAGTGCCAGACTAGCGGCCTACGAGCAGTACTTC CSARLAAYEQYF TRBD2 TRBV20-1 NA TRBJ2-7
TGTGCCAGCTCACGGGACAGGAGTACTAATGAAAAACTGTTTTTT CASSRDRSTNEKLFF TRBD1 TRBV18 NA TRBJ1-4
TGTGCCAGCAGTGAAGACAGCAGGGGAACGTACGAGCAGTACTTC CASSEDSRGTYEQYF NA TRBV6-1 few TRBJ2-7
TGTGCCAGCCTATTAACCGGGACTAGCGGGTTACGCGAGCAGTTCTTC CASLLTGTSGLREQFF TRBD2 TRBV12-3/TRBV12-4 NA TRBJ2-1
TGTGCCATCAGGGCAAGGATTGAGACCGGGGAGCTGTTTTTT CAIRARIETGELFF NA TRBV10-3 NA TRBJ2-2
TGTGCCAGCAGCTACCCAGGGGTCAACTATGGCTACACCTTC CASSYPGVNYGYTF NA TRBV28 once TRBJ1-2
TGCAGTGCTCAAATACCGGGACAGTACGATGAGCAGTTCTTC CSAQIPGQYDEQFF TRBD1 TRBV20-1 NA TRBJ2-1
TGTGCCAGCAGCTCAGTCAAAACGAACCCCCCAGATACGCAGTATTTT CASSSVKTNPPDTQYF NA TRBV7-2 NA TRBJ2-3
TGTGCCAGCAGTGAAAGCGGGAGAGAGTACAATGAGCAGTTCTTC CASSESGREYNEQFF TRBD2 TRBV2 once TRBJ2-1
TGCGCCAGCAGTTTATGTCCGATCCCCGGGACCGAATGCACAGATACGCAGTATTTT CASSLCPIPGTECTDTQYF NA TRBV28 NA TRBJ2-3
TGTGCCAGCTCCATCCGCGACTTGGCTAGCGGGAGGTTCTACGAGCAGTACTTC CASSIRDLASGRFYEQYF TRBD2 TRBV11-1 NA TRBJ2-7
TGTGCCAGCACCATAGGACTAGTTCAAGAGACCCAGTACTTC CASTIGLVQETQYF TRBD2 TRBV12-3/TRBV12-4 many TRBJ2-5
TGTGCCATCAGGGAGCAGGGTTACGAGCAGTACTTC CAIREQGYEQYF NA TRBV10-3 NA TRBJ2-7
TGTGCCAGCAGTGACCCTGGGACCTCCCCGGGTCTGTTCTTC CASSDPGTSPGLFF NA TRBV6-2/TRBV6-3 once TRBJ2-1
TGTGCCACCAGCAGAGACAGGGGGCGGACTGAAGCTTTCTTT CATSRDRGRTEAFF TRBD1 TRBV15 many TRBJ1-1
TGTGCCAGCAGTTCGCCGCAGGGACCTTTGTACCAAGAGACCCAGTACTTC CASSSPQGPLYQETQYF NA TRBV28 NA TRBJ2-5
TGCAGCGTTGAAGTTTCAGAGACCCAGTACTTC CSVEVSETQYF NA TRBV29-1 NA TRBJ2-5
TGTGCCAGCAGTTTCCTAGCGGGAGGCACAGATACGCAGTATTTT CASSFLAGGTDTQYF TRBD2 TRBV27 many TRBJ2-3
TGCAGTGCGCAGCGGGAGGTAGCCAAAAACATTCAGTACTTC CSAQREVAKNIQYF TRBD2 TRBV20-1 NA TRBJ2-4